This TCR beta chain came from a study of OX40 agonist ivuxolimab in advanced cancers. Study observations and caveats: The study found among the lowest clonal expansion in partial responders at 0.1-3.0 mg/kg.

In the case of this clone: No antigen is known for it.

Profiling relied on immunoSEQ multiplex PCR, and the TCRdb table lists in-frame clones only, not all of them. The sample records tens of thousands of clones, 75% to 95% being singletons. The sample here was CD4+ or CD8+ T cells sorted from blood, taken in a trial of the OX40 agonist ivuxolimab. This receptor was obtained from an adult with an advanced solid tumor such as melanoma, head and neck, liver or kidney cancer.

CDR3 in DNA: TGTGCCAGTAGTAGTCAACAGGGGGCTCGACAGCCCCAGCATTTT. This sequence encodes CASSSQQGARQPQHF. The gene calls are TRBV19 and TRBJ1-5; 9 nucleotides match TRBD1. CDR1 is LNHDA and CDR2 is SQIVND in the germline V gene (reference sequence). The CDR3 totals 15 residues. The V segment lost 4 bases and the J segment 7 bases; nucleotides outside the gene matches: 8.